This T cell receptor (beta chain) was found in a study of blood T cell repertoires in COVID-19. For the study at large: Whether acute or convalescent, the COVID-19 samples came from the United States, Italy and Spain. Nucleic acid was either cDNA or gDNA, and it came from T cells, B-cell-depleted T cells, or PBMCs.

V was clipped by 7 bases and J by 8 bases, with 8 bases between them. Germline-derived CDR1 and CDR2 are LGHDT and YNNKEL (reference sequence). The CDR3 spans 11 residues. As handled by the study authors: Amplification with reference gene primers provided the estimates of nucleated cell counts. The protocol was immunoSEQ multiplex PCR, while the TCRdb copy is restricted to in-frame clones and leaves out a portion. Clonal size and the V and J genes are those of that table, whereas D and trimming came from the DNA. The sample consists of just under 350,000 clones, approximately 82% of them appearing once.

The TCR comes from a young man with active or convalescent COVID-19. The chain combines TRBV3-1 (or the pseudogene TRBV3-2) with TRBJ1-4; D gene ambiguous. The sequencing input was peripheral blood. CDR3 DNA: TGTGCCAGCACCTCGGGGGAAAAACTGTTTTTT. Amino acids: CASTSGEKLFF.